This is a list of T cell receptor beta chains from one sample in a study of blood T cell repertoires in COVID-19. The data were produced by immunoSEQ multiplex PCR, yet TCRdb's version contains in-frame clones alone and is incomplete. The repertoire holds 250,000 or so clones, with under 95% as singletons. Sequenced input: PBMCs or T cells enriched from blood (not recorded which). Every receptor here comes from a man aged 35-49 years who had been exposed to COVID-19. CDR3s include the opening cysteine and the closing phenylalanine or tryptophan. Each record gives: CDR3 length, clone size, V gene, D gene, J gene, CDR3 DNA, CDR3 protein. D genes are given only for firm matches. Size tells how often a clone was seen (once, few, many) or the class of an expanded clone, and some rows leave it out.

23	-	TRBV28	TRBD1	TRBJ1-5	TGTGCCAGCAGTGAGCCAGGGACAGGGGGCTCAATCTCACATCAATATAGCAATCAGCCCCAGCATTTT	CASSEPGTGGSISHQYSNQPQHF
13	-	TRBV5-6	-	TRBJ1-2	TGTGCCAGCAGCGCCCTAGGTAACTATGGCTACACCTTC	CASSALGNYGYTF
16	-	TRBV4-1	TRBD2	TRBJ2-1	TGCGCCAGCAGCCAATATGGACTAGCGGGAAACAATGAGCAGTTCTTC	CASSQYGLAGNNEQFF
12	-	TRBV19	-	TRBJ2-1	TGTGCCAGCACCGGGGGCTACAATGAGCAGTTCTTC	CASTGGYNEQFF
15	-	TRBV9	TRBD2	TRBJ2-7	TGTGCCAGCAGCGTAGCCGGGGGAGGGTCCTACGAGCAGTACTTC	CASSVAGGGSYEQYF
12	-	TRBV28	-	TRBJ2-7	TGTGCCAGTAATCAACGCGCCTACGAGCAGTACTTC	CASNQRAYEQYF
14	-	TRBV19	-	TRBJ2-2	TGTGCCAGTAGTAACAGACCGAACACCGGGGAGCTGTTTTTT	CASSNRPNTGELFF
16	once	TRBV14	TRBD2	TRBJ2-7	TGTGCCAGCAGCCAAGTCGCTAGCGGGGAATTATACGAGCAGTACTTC	CASSQVASGELYEQYF
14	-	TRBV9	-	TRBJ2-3	TGTGCCAGCAGCACAAATCCTAGCACAGATACGCAGTATTTT	CASSTNPSTDTQYF
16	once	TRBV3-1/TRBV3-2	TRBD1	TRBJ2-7	TGTGCCAGCAGCCAGAGGGACAGGGGGGGAGTCTACGAGCAGTACTTC	CASSQRDRGGVYEQYF
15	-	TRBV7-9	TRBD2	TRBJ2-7	TGTGCCAGCAGTCCCTTAGCGGGAGTGGCGTACGAGCAGTACTTC	CASSPLAGVAYEQYF
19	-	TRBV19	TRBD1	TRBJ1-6	TGTGCCAGTAGTCCACGGACAGGGAATACGCGAATATATAATTCACCCCTCCACTTT	CASSPRTGNTRIYNSPLHF
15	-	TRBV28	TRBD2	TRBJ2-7	TGTGCCAGCAACGAACTAGCGGGTAACAGATACGAGCAGTACTTC	CASNELAGNRYEQYF
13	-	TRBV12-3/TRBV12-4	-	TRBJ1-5	TGTGCCAGCAGTTTCAGGGAGGGCCAGCCCCAGCATTTT	CASSFREGQPQHF
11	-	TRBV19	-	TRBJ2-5	TGTGCCAGTAGTATTGGCATTACCCAGTACTTC	CASSIGITQYF
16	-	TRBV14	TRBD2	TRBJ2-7	TGTGCCAGCAGCCAGCGGACTAGCGGGAGGGCCTACGAGCAGTACTTC	CASSQRTSGRAYEQYF
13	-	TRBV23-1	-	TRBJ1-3	TGCGCCAGCAGGTCGGGATGGGAATACACCATATATTTT	CASRSGWEYTIYF
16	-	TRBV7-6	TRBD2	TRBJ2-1	TGTGCCAGCAGCCTCCGGACTAGCGGGAGATACAATGAGCAGTTCTTC	CASSLRTSGRYNEQFF
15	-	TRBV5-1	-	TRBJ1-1	TGCGCCAGCAGCCCTGGTAGAGACAGAGACACTGAAGCTTTCTTT	CASSPGRDRDTEAFF
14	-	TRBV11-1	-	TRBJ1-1	TGTGCCAGCAGCTTGGTTAGGGGGAACCCTGAAGCTTTCTTT	CASSLVRGNPEAFF
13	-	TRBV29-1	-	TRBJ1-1	TGCAGCGTTGATACAGACCTGAACACTGAAGCTTTCTTT	CSVDTDLNTEAFF
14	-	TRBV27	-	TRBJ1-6	TGTGCCAGCAGTACAGGGATTGATAATTCACCCCTCCACTTT	CASSTGIDNSPLHF
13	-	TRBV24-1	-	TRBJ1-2	TGTGCCACCAGTGACCCCGGGACAACGGCCTACACCTTC	CATSDPGTTAYTF
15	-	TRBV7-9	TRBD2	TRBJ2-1	TGTGCCAGCAGTCTTAGCGGGAAGGTGGACAATGAGCAGTTCTTC	CASSLSGKVDNEQFF
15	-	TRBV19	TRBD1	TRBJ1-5	TGTGCCAGTGGAGGACAGGTTGTAAGCAATCAGCCCCAGCATTTT	CASGGQVVSNQPQHF
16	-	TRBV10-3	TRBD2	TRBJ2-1	TGTGCCATCAGTGAGTCTTGGGCGGGGGGCTACAATGAGCAGTTCTTC	CAISESWAGGYNEQFF
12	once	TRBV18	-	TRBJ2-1	TGTGCCAGCTCACCGGGGGGAAACGAGCAGTTCTTC	CASSPGGNEQFF
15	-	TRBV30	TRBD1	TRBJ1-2	TGTGCCTGGAGTTATCAGGGGGCGCGGGACTATGGCTACACCTTC	CAWSYQGARDYGYTF
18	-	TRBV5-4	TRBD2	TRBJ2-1	TGTGCCAGCAGCTTGTCTATCTCGGTAGCGGGACATGGGAATGAGCAGTTCTTC	CASSLSISVAGHGNEQFF
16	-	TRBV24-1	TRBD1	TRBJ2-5	TGTGCCACCAGTGATTTTAGGGACAGGGGGGGGGAGACCCAGTACTTC	CATSDFRDRGGETQYF
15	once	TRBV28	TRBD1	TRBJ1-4	TGTGCCAGCAGTCCCTTGACAGGGCGGTATGAAAAACTGTTTTTT	CASSPLTGRYEKLFF
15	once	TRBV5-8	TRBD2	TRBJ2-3	TGTGCCAGCAGCCCCGGACTAGCGTGGCGAGATACGCAGTATTTT	CASSPGLAWRDTQYF
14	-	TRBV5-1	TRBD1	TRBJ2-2	TGCGCCAGCGCAACAGGGGGGAACACCGGGGAGCTGTTTTTT	CASATGGNTGELFF
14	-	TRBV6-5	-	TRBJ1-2	TGTGCCAGTCTCTGGGGGCAGGCATCTTCTGGCTACACCTTC	CASLWGQASSGYTF
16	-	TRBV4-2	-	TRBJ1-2	TGTGCCAGCAGCCAAGAGACGGGGGAAGCTAACTATGGCTACACCTTC	CASSQETGEANYGYTF
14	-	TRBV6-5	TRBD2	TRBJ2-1	TGTGCCAGCGTGGCTAGCGGCTCCTACAATGAGCAGTTCTTC	CASVASGSYNEQFF
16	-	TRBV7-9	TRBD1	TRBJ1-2	TGTGCCAGCAGCTTAGCGCTCGGAGGGGGCGGCTATGGCTACACCTTC	CASSLALGGGGYGYTF
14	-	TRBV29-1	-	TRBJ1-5	TGCAGCGTTTCTGTTCGAGGGTTTAATCAGCCCCAGCATTTT	CSVSVRGFNQPQHF